Here is one T cell receptor beta chain with its context. The antigen is unknown. The protocol was immunoSEQ multiplex PCR, while the TCRdb copy is restricted to in-frame clones and leaves out a portion. The table shows about 2.4 million clones, with roughly 93% occurring only once. This sample was taken from a study of shared clonotypes between healthy human individuals. Across the whole study: Those who served as donors were a couple of women and a few men between the ages of 18 and 49.

The V end lost 6 bases, the J end lost 4 bases, and 13 bases lay between the germline ends. The CDR3 sequence is 14 residues long. Germline V gives CDR1 MDHEN, CDR2 SYDVKM. Points from the study as a whole: A limitation of the genetic and exposure-history diversity represented arose from few donors.

Sequencing was done on a sample of naive CD4+ T cells from PBMCs. The subset here: CD45RA+ positively selected. This clonotype originated in a man in his late teens or twenties in good health. Some clones in this sample may be carry-over from other donors' samples. The rearrangement uses TRBV28 and TRBJ1-5, with D possibly TRBD1 on 6 matching bases. The CDR3 here is CASRGAYKNQPQHF. CDR3 DNA: TGTGCCAGCAGGGGGGCCTACAAGAATCAGCCCCAGCATTTT.